This entry concerns a single T cell receptor beta chain. The germline V gene has CDR1 SGHNT and CDR2 YYREEE (reference sequence). The CDR3 contains 16 residues. Unmatched junction bases numbered 13, after V lost 0 bases and J lost 8 bases. The data were taken from a study of cytomegalovirus exposure and HLA in healthy donors. The assay was immunoSEQ multiplex PCR, and TCRdb's table has in-frame clones only and misses some. The sample lists 150,000 to 250,000 clones; roughly 84% were seen once. The material sequenced was PBMCs. The V gene is TRBV5-4, the J gene TRBJ1-1, with 7 bases lining up with TRBD1. This receptor was taken from a woman aged 25-40 years in good health and CMV-seropositive. The CDR3 region is CASSLVGQPLSPEAFF. In DNA form, the CDR3 reads TGTGCCAGCAGCTTGGTGGGACAGCCCCTTTCACCCGAAGCTTTCTTT.